This T cell receptor (beta chain) was sequenced during a study of cytomegalovirus exposure and HLA in healthy donors. The CDR3 has 14 amino acids. With V trimmed by 7 bases and J by 4 bases, 9 bases remained unmatched. Germline CDR1 reads WSHSY; CDR2 reads SAAADI. PCR used 60 Vbeta primers and 13 Jbeta primers. The data were produced by immunoSEQ multiplex PCR, yet TCRdb's version contains in-frame clones alone and is incomplete. The table shows about 140,000 clones, with approximately 80% occurring only once. The sample consisted of PBMCs. The V call is TRBV10-2, the J call TRBJ2-5; 7 bases agree with TRBD2. The clonotype originates from a woman under 30 in good health and CMV-seropositive. CDR3 sequence reads: CASTGPGGGETQYF. The CDR3 DNA reads TGCGCCAGCACGGGCCCGGGGGGAGGAGAGACCCAGTACTTC.